The present T cell receptor (beta chain) was sequenced within a study of cytomegalovirus exposure and HLA in healthy donors. Points from the study as a whole: Cytomegalovirus-associated TCR beta chains were listed, numbering approximately 150. Reports state that TCR beta sequences accurately predicted most subjects' HLA-A and HLA-B alleles.

CDR1 SGHRS and CDR2 YFSETQ come from the germline V gene. The V gene lost 0 bases and the J gene lost 0 bases, with 4 bases spanning the gap. The CDR3 extends over 13 amino acids. The PCR contained 60 Vbeta and 13 Jbeta primers. Original methodology: In a later analysis, some 80 million unique TCR beta chains included roughly 11 million shared by two or more donors. TCRdb's table, derived via immunoSEQ multiplex PCR, lists solely in-frame clones and lacks some. Clone size and the V and J calls come from that table; the DNA yielded D and trimming. The sample consists of roughly 140,000 clones, 75% to 90% of them appearing once. A note on this clone: Its antigen is as yet unknown. The sample has other DNA sequences that encode this CDR3 too.

This TCR came from a female donor in good health and CMV-seronegative. Sequenced sample: PBMCs. This chain joins TRBV5-1 and TRBJ2-7; D call uncertain. This CDR3 reads CASSLESSYEQYF. The CDR3 region has the DNA TGCGCCAGCAGCTTGGAGAGCTCCTACGAGCAGTACTTC.